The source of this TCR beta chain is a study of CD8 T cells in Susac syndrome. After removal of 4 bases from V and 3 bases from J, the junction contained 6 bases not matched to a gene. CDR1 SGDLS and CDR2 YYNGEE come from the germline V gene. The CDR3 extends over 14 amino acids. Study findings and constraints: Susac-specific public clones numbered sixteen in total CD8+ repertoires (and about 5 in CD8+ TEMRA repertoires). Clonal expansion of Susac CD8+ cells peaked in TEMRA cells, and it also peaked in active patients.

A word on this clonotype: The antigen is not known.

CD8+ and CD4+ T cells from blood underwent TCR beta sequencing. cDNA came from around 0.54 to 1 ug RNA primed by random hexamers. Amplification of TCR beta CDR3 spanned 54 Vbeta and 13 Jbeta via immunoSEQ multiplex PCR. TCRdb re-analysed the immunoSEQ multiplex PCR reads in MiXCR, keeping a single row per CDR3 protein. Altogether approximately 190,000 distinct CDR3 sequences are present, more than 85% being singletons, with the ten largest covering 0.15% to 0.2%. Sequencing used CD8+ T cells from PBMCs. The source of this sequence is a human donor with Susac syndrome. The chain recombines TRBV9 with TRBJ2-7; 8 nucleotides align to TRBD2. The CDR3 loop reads CASSPAGVGYEQYF. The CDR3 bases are TGTGCCAGCAGCCCAGCGGGAGTCGGCTACGAGCAGTACTTC.